This T cell receptor beta chain was documented in a study of naive and memory T cell subsets. Two oligonucleotides, mixed equimolar, formed the beta constant-region primer covering TRBC1 and TRBC2. The ligated cDNA underwent four PCR rounds using SP2 and nested alpha and beta constant-region primers. TCRdb reanalysed the UMI-ligation and nested PCR reads using MiXCR and keeps one entry per CDR3 protein. This repertoire shows more than 100,000 distinct CDR3 sequences, around a third found once; its top ten account for roughly 0.86%. This clonotype was detected a few times. Germline lookup yields CDR1 SNHLY and CDR2 FYNNEI. This CDR3 is built from 13 residues. Trimming at V came to 9 bases and at J to 1 base, leaving 6 bases not matched to a gene.

This sequence was found in a human donor in good health. The genes are TRBV2 and TRBJ2-7; 7 positions match TRBD1. What was sequenced was central memory CD4+ T cells from blood. For the CDR3, the DNA is TGTGCCAGTAAAACAGGGGTTTCCTACGAGCAGTACTTC. Translated: CASKTGVSYEQYF.